The TCR beta chain described here comes from a study of cytomegalovirus exposure and HLA in healthy donors. Points from the study as a whole: Specific recognition of CMV antigens was confirmed in vitro for a few chains (all CMV-associated).

Here immunoSEQ multiplex PCR was the method, and the copy in TCRdb shows in-frame clones only, minus some. The sample shows a few hundred thousand clones, approximately 88% of them seen only once. The CDR3 extends over 14 amino acids. Trimming cost V 6 bases and J 7 bases, with 18 bases left between them. CDR1 and CDR2 (germline): MNHEY, SMNVEV (reference sequence). This clone was detected only a few times. Its antigen is still unknown. The specimen was PBMCs. This TCR was recovered from a young woman in good health and CMV-seronegative. The rearrangement links TRBV27 to TRBJ1-2; D perhaps matches TRBD1 (5 bases). The CDR3 reads CASRGVAGQGGYTF. CDR3 nucleotide sequence: TGTGCCAGCAGGGGCGTGGCAGGGCAGGGTGGCTACACCTTC.